Listed below are T cell receptor beta chains from one sample, sequenced in a study of T cell responses to AZD1222 COVID-19 vaccine. The repertoire was sequenced with immunoSEQ multiplex PCR; TCRdb's copy has only in-frame clones and lacks some. The table includes 70,000 to 80,000 clones, roughly 85% detected once. Sequencing was performed on peripheral blood, taken on day 0 of AZD1222 vaccination. The receptors stem from an adult in good health. Both conserved end residues are part of each CDR3. Each record gives: clone size, D gene, J gene, V gene, CDR3 length, CDR3 DNA, CDR3 protein. D genes are given only for firm matches. Expanded clones get a size class; other rows say once, few or many, or leave the size out.

clone size: .
D gene: .
J gene: TRBJ1-2
V gene: TRBV7-2
CDR3 length: 15
CDR3 DNA: TGTGCCAGCAGCTTAGTAGGGAAAGGGGACTATGGCTACACCTTC
CDR3 protein: CASSLVGKGDYGYTF

clone size: few
D gene: .
J gene: TRBJ1-5
V gene: TRBV10-1
CDR3 length: 20
CDR3 DNA: TGCGCCAGCAGAAAAGGATGGGGGATCCCCCCGGCCCTTAGCAATCAGCCCCAGCATTTT
CDR3 protein: CASRKGWGIPPALSNQPQHF

clone size: .
D gene: .
J gene: TRBJ1-5
V gene: TRBV4-2
CDR3 length: 15
CDR3 DNA: TGTGCCAGCAGCCAAGAGAACGGACAAAGTCAGCCCCAGCATTTT
CDR3 protein: CASSQENGQSQPQHF

clone size: .
D gene: .
J gene: TRBJ2-3
V gene: TRBV5-4
CDR3 length: 16
CDR3 DNA: TGTGCCAGCAGCCCGCTGACAGGTTCTAGCACAGATACGCAGTATTTT
CDR3 protein: CASSPLTGSSTDTQYF

clone size: .
D gene: .
J gene: TRBJ2-1
V gene: TRBV19
CDR3 length: 14
CDR3 DNA: TGTGCCAGTAGTATAGAGAGCCGCGGGAATGAGCAGTTCTTC
CDR3 protein: CASSIESRGNEQFF

clone size: .
D gene: .
J gene: TRBJ2-7
V gene: TRBV11-2
CDR3 length: 13
CDR3 DNA: TGTGCCAGCAGCTTAGGCGGAGACTACGAGCAGTACTTC
CDR3 protein: CASSLGGDYEQYF

clone size: .
D gene: .
J gene: TRBJ1-1
V gene: TRBV29-1
CDR3 length: 13
CDR3 DNA: TGCAGCGTTGATCGGCAGGGCAACACTGAAGCTTTCTTT
CDR3 protein: CSVDRQGNTEAFF

clone size: .
D gene: .
J gene: TRBJ1-5
V gene: TRBV5-4
CDR3 length: 12
CDR3 DNA: TGTGCCAGCAGCTTACCCAATCAGCCCCAGCATTTT
CDR3 protein: CASSLPNQPQHF

clone size: .
D gene: .
J gene: TRBJ1-1
V gene: TRBV5-1
CDR3 length: 14
CDR3 DNA: TGCGCCAGCAGCTTGAACCAGGGGAACACTGAAGCTTTCTTT
CDR3 protein: CASSLNQGNTEAFF

clone size: .
D gene: TRBD2
J gene: TRBJ2-7
V gene: TRBV28
CDR3 length: 15
CDR3 DNA: TGTGCCAGCAGTTCACCGAGCCTAGCGGCCTACGAGCAGTACTTC
CDR3 protein: CASSSPSLAAYEQYF

clone size: .
D gene: .
J gene: TRBJ1-4
V gene: TRBV7-8
CDR3 length: 14
CDR3 DNA: TGTGCCAGCAGCCCACGAGGGTTCGGGGAAAAACTGTTTTTT
CDR3 protein: CASSPRGFGEKLFF

clone size: .
D gene: .
J gene: TRBJ2-7
V gene: TRBV5-1
CDR3 length: 13
CDR3 DNA: TGCGCCAGCAGCCCGGCGCCAACCTACGAGCAGTACTTC
CDR3 protein: CASSPAPTYEQYF

clone size: .
D gene: .
J gene: TRBJ1-1
V gene: TRBV25-1
CDR3 length: 14
CDR3 DNA: TGTGCCAGCAGTGAATGGGGGGAGAACACTGAAGCTTTCTTT
CDR3 protein: CASSEWGENTEAFF

clone size: .
D gene: .
J gene: TRBJ1-4
V gene: TRBV15
CDR3 length: 16
CDR3 DNA: TGTGCCACCAGCAGAGAACGGGGAGCAACTAATGAAAAACTGTTTTTT
CDR3 protein: CATSRERGATNEKLFF

clone size: .
D gene: TRBD2
J gene: TRBJ2-1
V gene: TRBV29-1
CDR3 length: 14
CDR3 DNA: TGCAGCGTTGATCCTAGCGGGGTTCACAATGAGCAGTTCTTC
CDR3 protein: CSVDPSGVHNEQFF

clone size: .
D gene: TRBD1
J gene: TRBJ1-1
V gene: TRBV19
CDR3 length: 13
CDR3 DNA: TGTGCCAGTAGAACGACAGGGGAAACTGAAGCTTTCTTT
CDR3 protein: CASRTTGETEAFF

clone size: .
D gene: TRBD1
J gene: TRBJ1-1
V gene: TRBV27
CDR3 length: 14
CDR3 DNA: TGTGCCAGCAGTTTGGGACAGGGGGTGGCTGAAGCTTTCTTT
CDR3 protein: CASSLGQGVAEAFF

clone size: .
D gene: .
J gene: TRBJ2-7
V gene: TRBV5-4
CDR3 length: 14
CDR3 DNA: TGTGCCAGCAGCTTAGATAGTAACTCCTACGAGCAGTACTTC
CDR3 protein: CASSLDSNSYEQYF

clone size: .
D gene: .
J gene: TRBJ2-7
V gene: TRBV5-1
CDR3 length: 12
CDR3 DNA: TGCGCCAGCAGCTTGGACCGAATGGGGCAGTACTTC
CDR3 protein: CASSLDRMGQYF

clone size: .
D gene: TRBD1
J gene: TRBJ1-6
V gene: TRBV28
CDR3 length: 14
CDR3 DNA: TGTGCCACCAGCTTGGGACAGGGGAACTCACCCCTCCACTTT
CDR3 protein: CATSLGQGNSPLHF

clone size: .
D gene: .
J gene: TRBJ2-1
V gene: TRBV6-4
CDR3 length: 14
CDR3 DNA: TGTGCCAGCAGTGAGGCGGGGAACAGCCCTCGGCAGTTCTTC
CDR3 protein: CASSEAGNSPRQFF

clone size: .
D gene: .
J gene: TRBJ2-7
V gene: TRBV7-9
CDR3 length: 15
CDR3 DNA: TGTGCCAGCAGCTTAGAGGGACGGCATAACTACGAGCAGTACTTC
CDR3 protein: CASSLEGRHNYEQYF

clone size: .
D gene: .
J gene: TRBJ2-7
V gene: TRBV10-3
CDR3 length: 11
CDR3 DNA: TGTGCCATCAGTGAGTCTGAGTATCAGTACTTC
CDR3 protein: CAISESEYQYF

clone size: .
D gene: TRBD1
J gene: TRBJ2-4
V gene: TRBV9
CDR3 length: 14
CDR3 DNA: TGTGCCAGCAGCCCTAGGACAGGGGAAAACATTCAGTACTTC
CDR3 protein: CASSPRTGENIQYF

clone size: .
D gene: .
J gene: TRBJ1-2
V gene: TRBV6-1
CDR3 length: 14
CDR3 DNA: TGTGCCAGCAGTGAAGCCGTGAGGATCTATGGCTACACCTTC
CDR3 protein: CASSEAVRIYGYTF

clone size: .
D gene: .
J gene: TRBJ1-5
V gene: TRBV7-2
CDR3 length: 12
CDR3 DNA: TGTGCCAGCAGCCTGGCGGGGATGCACCAGCATTTT
CDR3 protein: CASSLAGMHQHF

clone size: .
D gene: TRBD1
J gene: TRBJ1-5
V gene: TRBV30
CDR3 length: 14
CDR3 DNA: TGTGCCTCGGGGCACCGAGGGGGCCATCAGCCCCAGCATTTT
CDR3 protein: CASGHRGGHQPQHF

clone size: few
D gene: .
J gene: TRBJ1-2
V gene: TRBV6-5
CDR3 length: 12
CDR3 DNA: TGTGCCAGCAGGAAGACAGATGGGGGCTACACCTTC
CDR3 protein: CASRKTDGGYTF

clone size: .
D gene: .
J gene: TRBJ1-4
V gene: TRBV24-1
CDR3 length: 12
CDR3 DNA: TGTGCCACCAGTGGGGTGGGTGAAAAACTGTTTTTT
CDR3 protein: CATSGVGEKLFF

clone size: .
D gene: TRBD1
J gene: TRBJ2-7
V gene: TRBV7-8
CDR3 length: 15
CDR3 DNA: TGTGCCAGCAGCTTAGCGACAGGGGCCATCTACGAGCAGTACTTC
CDR3 protein: CASSLATGAIYEQYF

clone size: .
D gene: .
J gene: TRBJ2-1
V gene: TRBV7-6
CDR3 length: 14
CDR3 DNA: TGTGCCAGCAGCTTACAGGGTTCCTACAATGAGCAGTTCTTC
CDR3 protein: CASSLQGSYNEQFF

clone size: few
D gene: .
J gene: TRBJ1-6
V gene: TRBV11-2
CDR3 length: 14
CDR3 DNA: TGTGCCAGCAGCTCGGCGGGGAGGGTTTCACCCCTCCACTTT
CDR3 protein: CASSSAGRVSPLHF

clone size: .
D gene: .
J gene: TRBJ2-1
V gene: TRBV7-7
CDR3 length: 16
CDR3 DNA: TGTGCCAGCAGCCTAACGGTCCAGGCCCCCTACAATGAGCAGTTCTTC
CDR3 protein: CASSLTVQAPYNEQFF

clone size: .
D gene: .
J gene: TRBJ1-2
V gene: TRBV4-3
CDR3 length: 14
CDR3 DNA: TGCGCCAGCAGCCAAGTAACAGGGCCTTATGGCTACACCTTC
CDR3 protein: CASSQVTGPYGYTF

clone size: medium-sized
D gene: TRBD1
J gene: TRBJ1-2
V gene: TRBV11-2
CDR3 length: 14
CDR3 DNA: TGTGCCAGCAGCTGGGGACAGGGGAACTATGGCTACACCTTC
CDR3 protein: CASSWGQGNYGYTF

clone size: .
D gene: .
J gene: TRBJ1-5
V gene: TRBV18
CDR3 length: 13
CDR3 DNA: TGTGCCAGCTCCCCCGGGGTCCAGCGGCCCCAGCATTTT
CDR3 protein: CASSPGVQRPQHF

clone size: .
D gene: .
J gene: TRBJ1-5
V gene: TRBV28
CDR3 length: 11
CDR3 DNA: TGTGCCAGCAGTTCACGTCAGCCCCAGCATTTT
CDR3 protein: CASSSRQPQHF

clone size: .
D gene: .
J gene: TRBJ1-2
V gene: TRBV6-5
CDR3 length: 15
CDR3 DNA: TGTGCCAGCAGTTACTCGGGACTGCACCGCTATGGCTACACCTTC
CDR3 protein: CASSYSGLHRYGYTF

clone size: .
D gene: .
J gene: TRBJ1-1
V gene: TRBV28
CDR3 length: 14
CDR3 DNA: TGTGCCAGCGGTATCGAGCAGGGTGGGACTGAAGCTTTCTTT
CDR3 protein: CASGIEQGGTEAFF

clone size: few
D gene: .
J gene: TRBJ2-7
V gene: TRBV4-1
CDR3 length: 15
CDR3 DNA: TGCGCCAGCAGCCAAGAGGGGGCCTCGCCTTCCGAGCAGTACTTC
CDR3 protein: CASSQEGASPSEQYF

clone size: .
D gene: .
J gene: TRBJ2-3
V gene: TRBV2
CDR3 length: 13
CDR3 DNA: TGTGCCAGCAGTGTGGGTAGCACAGATACGCAGTATTTT
CDR3 protein: CASSVGSTDTQYF

clone size: .
D gene: .
J gene: TRBJ1-3
V gene: TRBV3-1/TRBV3-2
CDR3 length: 15
CDR3 DNA: TGTGCCAGCAGCCAAGGCCGGGCACCTGGAAACACCATATATTTT
CDR3 protein: CASSQGRAPGNTIYF

clone size: .
D gene: .
J gene: TRBJ1-3
V gene: TRBV12-3/TRBV12-4
CDR3 length: 13
CDR3 DNA: TGTGCCAGCAGTTGGTCGGGGGGAAACACCATATATTTT
CDR3 protein: CASSWSGGNTIYF

clone size: .
D gene: TRBD2
J gene: TRBJ2-7
V gene: TRBV4-2
CDR3 length: 18
CDR3 DNA: TGTGCCAGCAGCCAAGATGGACTAGCGGGAGGGCCTTCCTACGAGCAGTACTTC
CDR3 protein: CASSQDGLAGGPSYEQYF

clone size: .
D gene: TRBD1
J gene: TRBJ1-2
V gene: TRBV28
CDR3 length: 19
CDR3 DNA: TGTGCCAGCAGTGAAAGAAAAGTCCCCGGGACAGACGTCGACTATGGCTACACCTTC
CDR3 protein: CASSERKVPGTDVDYGYTF

clone size: .
D gene: .
J gene: TRBJ1-1
V gene: TRBV27
CDR3 length: 15
CDR3 DNA: TGTGCCAGCAGTGAAACCTCAGTCCGCACTCTCGGGGCTTTCTTT
CDR3 protein: CASSETSVRTLGAFF

clone size: once
D gene: .
J gene: TRBJ2-1
V gene: TRBV7-9
CDR3 length: 16
CDR3 DNA: TGTGCCAGCAGGGAAGGGGGCGGGAGTTCCTACAATGAGCAGTTCTTC
CDR3 protein: CASREGGGSSYNEQFF

clone size: .
D gene: .
J gene: TRBJ1-1
V gene: TRBV6-5
CDR3 length: 14
CDR3 DNA: TGTGCCAATAAGGTCGTGACGTACAACACTGAAGCTTTCTTT
CDR3 protein: CANKVVTYNTEAFF

clone size: .
D gene: TRBD1
J gene: TRBJ1-5
V gene: TRBV7-9
CDR3 length: 14
CDR3 DNA: TGTGCCAGCAGCCCGACAGGGGGCCAACAGCCCCAGCATTTT
CDR3 protein: CASSPTGGQQPQHF

clone size: .
D gene: TRBD1
J gene: TRBJ1-1
V gene: TRBV6-6
CDR3 length: 14
CDR3 DNA: TGTGCCAGCAGTTACAACAGGGGGTCGGGTGAAGCTTTCTTT
CDR3 protein: CASSYNRGSGEAFF

clone size: .
D gene: TRBD1
J gene: TRBJ1-1
V gene: TRBV2
CDR3 length: 13
CDR3 DNA: TGTGCCAGCAGCTACGGACAGGAAACTGAAGCTTTCTTT
CDR3 protein: CASSYGQETEAFF

clone size: .
D gene: TRBD1
J gene: TRBJ1-2
V gene: TRBV3-1/TRBV3-2
CDR3 length: 18
CDR3 DNA: TGTGCCAGCAGCCAAGTCCAGACCCCCGGACAGGGAAACTATGGCTACACCTTC
CDR3 protein: CASSQVQTPGQGNYGYTF

clone size: .
D gene: .
J gene: TRBJ2-1
V gene: TRBV6-2/TRBV6-3
CDR3 length: 17
CDR3 DNA: TGTGCCAGCAGTCTCAATGATTTGGGGGATCCCCGCAATGAGCAGTTCTTC
CDR3 protein: CASSLNDLGDPRNEQFF

clone size: once
D gene: TRBD1
J gene: TRBJ1-5
V gene: TRBV6-1
CDR3 length: 16
CDR3 DNA: TGTGCCAGCAGTGAAAATGTGGGACAGGGCAATCAGCCCCAGCATTTT
CDR3 protein: CASSENVGQGNQPQHF

clone size: once
D gene: TRBD1
J gene: TRBJ2-1
V gene: TRBV3-1/TRBV3-2
CDR3 length: 16
CDR3 DNA: TGTGCCAGCAGCGGTCCCGGGACAGGGTCCTACAATGAGCAGTTCTTC
CDR3 protein: CASSGPGTGSYNEQFF

clone size: .
D gene: .
J gene: TRBJ2-7
V gene: TRBV15
CDR3 length: 13
CDR3 DNA: TGTGCCACCAGCTCGGGAGTGGGTTACGAGCAGTACTTC
CDR3 protein: CATSSGVGYEQYF

clone size: .
D gene: .
J gene: TRBJ2-3
V gene: TRBV21-1
CDR3 length: 15
CDR3 DNA: TGTGCCAGCAGCAAACAACAGGGGGAGACAGATACGCAGTATTTT
CDR3 protein: CASSKQQGETDTQYF